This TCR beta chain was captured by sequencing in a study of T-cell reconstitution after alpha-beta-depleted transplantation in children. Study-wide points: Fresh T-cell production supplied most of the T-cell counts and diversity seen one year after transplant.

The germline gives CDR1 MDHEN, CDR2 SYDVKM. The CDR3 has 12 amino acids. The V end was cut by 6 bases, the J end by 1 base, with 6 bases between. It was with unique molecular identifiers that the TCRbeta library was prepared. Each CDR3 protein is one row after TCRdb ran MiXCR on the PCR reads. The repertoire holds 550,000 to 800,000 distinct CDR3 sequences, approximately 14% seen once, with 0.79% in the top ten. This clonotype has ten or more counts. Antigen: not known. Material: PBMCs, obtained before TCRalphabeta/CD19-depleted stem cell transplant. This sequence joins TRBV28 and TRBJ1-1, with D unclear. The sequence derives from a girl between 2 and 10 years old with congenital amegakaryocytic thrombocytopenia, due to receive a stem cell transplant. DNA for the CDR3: TGTGCCAGCAGGTACAGGAACACTGAAGCTTTCTTT. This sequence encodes CASRYRNTEAFF.